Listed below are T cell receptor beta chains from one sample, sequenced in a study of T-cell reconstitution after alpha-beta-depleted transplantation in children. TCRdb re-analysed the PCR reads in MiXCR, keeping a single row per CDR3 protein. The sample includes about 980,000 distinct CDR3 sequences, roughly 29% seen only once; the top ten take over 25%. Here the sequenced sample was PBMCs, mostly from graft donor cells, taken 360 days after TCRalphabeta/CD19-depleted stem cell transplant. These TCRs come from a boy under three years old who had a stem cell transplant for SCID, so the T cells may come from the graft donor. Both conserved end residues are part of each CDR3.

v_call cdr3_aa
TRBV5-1 CASSFSVLAGELFF
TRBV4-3 CASSPRGQGYTGELFF
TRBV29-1 CSVRLEGSTDTQYF
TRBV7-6 CASSSLPGRTTGSYEQYF
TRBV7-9 CASSPEIDHEQYF
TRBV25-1 CASSHQGGGTEAFF
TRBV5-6 CASSGGTLEFF
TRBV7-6 CASSFGRGIETQYF
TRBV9 CASSVTPLTSGNTIYF
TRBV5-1 CASSSGQGIYEQYF
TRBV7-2 CASSPGGLYYEQYF
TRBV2 CASSDPGGSHEQFF
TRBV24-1 CATRQGDTQYF
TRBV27 CASSVTRGLGQPQHF
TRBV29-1 CSVGGRALTEAFF
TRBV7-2 CASSLGGASGGELFF
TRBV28 CASSLSMDNEQFF
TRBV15 CATSRIAVGELFF
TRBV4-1 CASSQGGTGDTQYF
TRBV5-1 CASSWFGTGDPDTQYF
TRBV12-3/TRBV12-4 CASSDTLGANYGYTF
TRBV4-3 CASSPNPGLANTEAFF
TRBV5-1 CASRSGTGLEAEQFF
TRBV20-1 CSARGAGGETQYF
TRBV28 CASTSWTPLNTGELFF
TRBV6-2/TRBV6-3 CASSYLIIGTKAGHNYGYTF
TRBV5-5 CASSLVGYTEQFF
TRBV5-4 CASSLVDVEDGGTEAFF
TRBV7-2 CASSLLGLVDNEQFF
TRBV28 CASSPRVSWNEQFF
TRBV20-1 CSAREGHPQETQYF
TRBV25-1 CASSDDRGHTIYF
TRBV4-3 CASSQDFSGGPQRNEQYF
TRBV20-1 CSARPGEETQYF
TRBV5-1 CASSPRGMGNEQYF
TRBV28 CASSLGGAGVETQYF
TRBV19 CASSIHASNQPQHF
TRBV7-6 CASSLVAGQILDTQYF
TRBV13 CASNLGASGGGEQFF
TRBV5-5 CASSLVLLRDRSYEQYF
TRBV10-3 CAISLYARSDTQYF
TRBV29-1 CSVEGQGGLRKGYTF
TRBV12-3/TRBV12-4 CASSLRWTYEQYF